Reported below is one TCR beta chain. The CDR3 is 14 amino acids. CDR1 and CDR2 from the germline V gene are LNHDA and SQIVND (reference sequence). The J segment lost 7 bases and the V segment lost 6 bases, leaving 9 bases of the junction unmatched. The libraries were made with immunoSEQ v3. Repertoires were generated with immunoSEQ multiplex PCR, while TCRdb's copy carries only in-frame clones and drops some. The sample includes approximately 23,000 clones, approximately 63% seen only once; the top ten take roughly a sixth. This sample is part of a study of TIL therapy for anti-PD-1-resistant metastatic lung cancer. At the level of the study: Tumors carried a median 1.5 non-synonymous mutations per megabase.

The time point was: pre-treatment sample, taken before nivolumab and TIL therapy. The tumor samples were excised metastases, mostly pleural nodules or supraclavicular lymph nodes. Patients then received nivolumab; progressors got lymphodepletion, TIL and IL-2. The source was tumor tissue, collected at baseline. The V gene is TRBV19, the J gene TRBJ1-5; 7 bases match TRBD1. This clonotype was sampled from a woman aged 25-80 years with non-small cell lung cancer. CDR3 loop: CASSPQGRDQPQHF. CDR3 sequence (DNA): TGTGCCAGTAGCCCACAGGGGAGGGACCAGCCCCAGCATTTT. The whole variable domain, remainder taken from reference TRBV19 and TRBJ1-5, is DGGITQSPKYLFRKEGQNVTLSCEQNLNHDAMYWYRQDPGQGLRLIYYSQIVNDFQKGDIAEGYSVSREKKESFPLTVTSAQKNPTAFYLCASSPQGRDQPQHFGDGTRLSIL.